Listed below are T cell receptor beta chains from one sample, sequenced in a study of blood T cells in healthy people across ages. From the 5' RACE reads, TCRdb called clonotypes with MiXCR, one entry per CDR3 protein. This table has roughly 800,000 distinct CDR3 sequences, about three fifths appearing once. The specimen sequenced was blood. The receptors were gathered from a man younger than 45 in good health. CDR3s include the opening cysteine and the closing phenylalanine or tryptophan. Each record gives: D gene, J gene, clone size, V gene, CDR3 DNA, CDR3 protein. The D gene is left open where the match is weak. Clone size is given for some rows only: seen once, a few or many times, or a class if the clone is expanded.

>-|TRBJ1-4|-|TRBV30
TGTGCCTGGAGTTCGACGGGGGGCGAAAAACTGTTTTTT
CAWSSTGGEKLFF
>-|TRBJ1-2|few|TRBV25-1
TGTGCCAGCAGTGTAGGTGAAAGCTATGGCTACACCTTC
CASSVGESYGYTF
>-|TRBJ2-5|-|TRBV20-1
TGCAGTGCTTCTGACCCACGGGGGGCCCAGGAGACCCAGTACTTC
CSASDPRGAQETQYF
>-|TRBJ1-2|-|TRBV4-2
TGTGCCAGCAGCCATGAGGGTTTACTCTATGGCTACACCTTC
CASSHEGLLYGYTF
>-|TRBJ2-7|-|TRBV5-4
TGTGCCAGCAGTCGCGGGGCGGAGTACGAGCAGTACTTC
CASSRGAEYEQYF
>-|TRBJ2-7|-|TRBV7-2
TGTGCCAGCAGCCCCCCCGGGGAAGTATGGGCGGTCAACGAGCAGTACTTC
CASSPPGEVWAVNEQYF
>-|TRBJ2-6|once|TRBV11-2
TGTGCCAGCAGCTTCGCAGGGGCCTCAGGGGCCAACGTCCTGACTTTC
CASSFAGASGANVLTF
>TRBD2|TRBJ2-5|few|TRBV20-1
TGCAGTGCTTTCCGGACTAGCGGGGATTTGGAGACCCAGTACTTC
CSAFRTSGDLETQYF
>TRBD1|TRBJ1-4|once|TRBV20-1
TGCAGTGCCAACAGGGGGCTTAATGAAAAACTGTTTTTT
CSANRGLNEKLFF
>TRBD2|TRBJ2-5|few|TRBV7-2
TGTGCCAGCAGGCAAAACCCCCTACTAGCGGGGGGGTACCAAGAGACCCAGTACTTC
CASRQNPLLAGGYQETQYF
>TRBD2|TRBJ2-7|-|TRBV7-2
TGTGCCAGCAGCTTCACTAGCGGGAGCTCCTACGAGCGGTACTTC
CASSFTSGSSYERYF
>TRBD2|TRBJ2-7|-|TRBV29-1
TGCAGCGTTGCTCGTAGCGGGGAATCCTACGAGCAGTACTTC
CSVARSGESYEQYF
>TRBD1|TRBJ2-7|-|TRBV7-9
TGTGCCACAACCCTCGGGGACAGCTGGACCGAGCAGTACTTC
CATTLGDSWTEQYF
>TRBD2|TRBJ2-7|-|TRBV18
TGTGCCAGCTCACCTCAGAGCGGGGGTTCCTACGAGCAGTACTTC
CASSPQSGGSYEQYF
>-|TRBJ1-2|-|TRBV5-1
TGCGCCAGCAGCTTGGGCGAGTCCGGGGGTCATGGCTACACCTTC
CASSLGESGGHGYTF
>TRBD1|TRBJ1-2|few|TRBV4-1
TGCGCCAGCAGCCTCACAGGGGTTTCGGGCGGCTACACCTTC
CASSLTGVSGGYTF
>-|TRBJ2-2|-|TRBV12-3/TRBV12-4
TGTGCCAGCAGCCCCAAATGGGGGCGAGAGCTGTTTTTT
CASSPKWGRELFF
>TRBD1|TRBJ2-3|-|TRBV5-6
TGTGCCAGCAGCGCACCCGGGACAGGGGGCACAGATACGCAGTATTTT
CASSAPGTGGTDTQYF
>-|TRBJ2-1|few|TRBV12-5
TGTGCTAGTGGTTTGTCTCAGGGGCGCAATGAGCAGTTCTTC
CASGLSQGRNEQFF
>TRBD1|TRBJ2-7|-|TRBV25-1
TGTGCCGCCCGAGGACAGGGCTACGAGCAGTACTTC
CAARGQGYEQYF
>TRBD1|TRBJ1-5|-|TRBV12-3/TRBV12-4
TGTGCCAGCAGTTTTGGGGGACAGGCCTCCTATCAGCCCCAGCATTTT
CASSFGGQASYQPQHF
>-|TRBJ2-1|few|TRBV6-2/TRBV6-3
TGTGCCAGCAGTTACGGGCGGGGTAGCTCCTACAATGAGCAGTTCTTC
CASSYGRGSSYNEQFF
>-|TRBJ2-3|few|TRBV29-1
TGCAGCGCCTTACTGACAGCTAAAGGAAATACGCAGTATTTT
CSALLTAKGNTQYF
>-|TRBJ2-1|-|TRBV4-1
TGCGCCAGCAGCAAAACCCCCGGGAGAACCGGGAATGAGCAGTTCTTC
CASSKTPGRTGNEQFF
>-|TRBJ2-7|-|TRBV3-1
TGTGCCAGCAGCCCCTTGGGGCATGAGCAGTACTTC
CASSPLGHEQYF
>TRBD2|TRBJ2-7|-|TRBV6-2/TRBV6-3
TGTGCCAGCAGTCCTCTAGGGACTATGGCCTACGAGCAGTACTTC
CASSPLGTMAYEQYF
>-|TRBJ1-2|many|TRBV7-2
TGTGCCAGCAGCCAGATTAGTCACGGCGGTGGCTACACCTTC
CASSQISHGGGYTF
>TRBD1|TRBJ2-7|few|TRBV7-9
TGTGCCAGCAGCCGGGACAGGTACGAGCAGTACTTC
CASSRDRYEQYF
>-|TRBJ2-5|few|TRBV7-2
TGTGCCAGCAGCTTAGCTGAGAGGGAGACCCAGTACTTC
CASSLAERETQYF
>-|TRBJ2-4|-|TRBV7-2
TGTGCCAGCAGCTTAGCTCCTAGCAAAGACATTCGGTACTTC
CASSLAPSKDIRYF
>-|TRBJ2-3|few|TRBV5-1
TGCGCCAGCAGCAAACGACCAAGCACAGATACGCAGTATTTT
CASSKRPSTDTQYF
>-|TRBJ2-1|many|TRBV12-3/TRBV12-4
TGTGCCAGCAGCATGATCGGGGAGCAGTTCTTC
CASSMIGEQFF
>-|TRBJ2-3|-|TRBV20-1
TGCAGTGCCCGAAGGGAGGCCATCCGGACAGATACGCAGTATTTT
CSARREAIRTDTQYF
>TRBD1|TRBJ2-5|-|TRBV28
TGTGCCAGCAGTGCGGGACAGGGGGGGGGAGAGACCCAGTACTTC
CASSAGQGGGETQYF
>TRBD2|TRBJ2-7|-|TRBV5-1
TGCGCCAGCGCGGCGGGGGATTACGAGCAGTACTTC
CASAAGDYEQYF
>-|TRBJ1-6|few|TRBV7-2
TGTGCCAGCAGTCAGACAGTCTCCTATAATTCACCCCTCCACTTT
CASSQTVSYNSPLHF
>TRBD2|TRBJ2-1|-|TRBV28
TGTGCCAGCCGTCAACCGGGGGGCTACAATGAGCAGTTCTTC
CASRQPGGYNEQFF
>-|TRBJ1-4|-|TRBV7-6
TGTGCCAGCAGCTTACAACAGGGAGATGAAAAACTGTTTTTT
CASSLQQGDEKLFF
>-|TRBJ2-6|-|TRBV20-1
TGCAGTGCTAGAGAGCCCTCTGGGGCCAACGTCCTGACTTTC
CSAREPSGANVLTF
>-|TRBJ2-6|many|TRBV15
TGTGCCACCAGCAGAGAACGGTCCTCTGGGGCCAACGTCCTGACTTTC
CATSRERSSGANVLTF
>TRBD2|TRBJ2-1|-|TRBV20-1
TGCAGTGCTAGGTTAGCGGGAGGTCCTTACAATGAGCAGTTCTTC
CSARLAGGPYNEQFF
>-|TRBJ1-1|-|TRBV9
TGTGCCAGCAGCGCGGGGACGGGGAACACTGAAGCTTTCTTT
CASSAGTGNTEAFF
>-|TRBJ2-1|-|TRBV14
TGTGCCAGCAGCCAATTTTTCAAGGGGTCGGATGAGCAGTTCTTC
CASSQFFKGSDEQFF
>-|TRBJ1-2|-|TRBV5-1
TGCGCCAGCAGCTTGTTAGGGTATGATGGCTACACCTTC
CASSLLGYDGYTF
>-|TRBJ2-5|-|TRBV13
TGTGCCAGCAGCTTAGGAAGGCAGAGAGAGACCCAGTACTTC
CASSLGRQRETQYF
>TRBD1|TRBJ1-2|-|TRBV5-1
TGCGCCAGCAGCTTGGAACGCAGGGGGGGCTACACCTTC
CASSLERRGGYTF
>TRBD2|TRBJ2-7|-|TRBV10-3
TGTGCCATCAGAAGAACTAGCGGGGCCTACGAGCAGTACTTC
CAIRRTSGAYEQYF
>TRBD2|TRBJ2-3|-|TRBV20-1
TGCAGTGCCCCGACTAGCGAGATCACAGATACGCAGTATTTT
CSAPTSEITDTQYF
>-|TRBJ2-3|-|TRBV7-2
TGTGCCAGCAGCCCCTGGACCCCAGATACGCAGTATTTT
CASSPWTPDTQYF
>-|TRBJ1-4|-|TRBV12-3/TRBV12-4
TGTGCCAGCAGTTTAACGGGCTCCCTCATCCTGTTTTTT
CASSLTGSLILFF
>-|TRBJ2-7|-|TRBV3-1
TGTGCCAGCAGCCTGACAGATTTCTACGAGCAGTACTTC
CASSLTDFYEQYF
>-|TRBJ1-2|-|TRBV6-2/TRBV6-3
TGTGCCAGCACTGCAGATGGGAACTATGGCTACACCTTC
CASTADGNYGYTF
>TRBD2|TRBJ2-1|-|TRBV29-1
TGCAGCGTTGAAGGCGGGAGGGATGAGCAGTTCTTC
CSVEGGRDEQFF
>-|TRBJ1-2|once|TRBV2
TGTGCCAGCAGTGGTTATGGGAACGGCTACACCTTC
CASSGYGNGYTF